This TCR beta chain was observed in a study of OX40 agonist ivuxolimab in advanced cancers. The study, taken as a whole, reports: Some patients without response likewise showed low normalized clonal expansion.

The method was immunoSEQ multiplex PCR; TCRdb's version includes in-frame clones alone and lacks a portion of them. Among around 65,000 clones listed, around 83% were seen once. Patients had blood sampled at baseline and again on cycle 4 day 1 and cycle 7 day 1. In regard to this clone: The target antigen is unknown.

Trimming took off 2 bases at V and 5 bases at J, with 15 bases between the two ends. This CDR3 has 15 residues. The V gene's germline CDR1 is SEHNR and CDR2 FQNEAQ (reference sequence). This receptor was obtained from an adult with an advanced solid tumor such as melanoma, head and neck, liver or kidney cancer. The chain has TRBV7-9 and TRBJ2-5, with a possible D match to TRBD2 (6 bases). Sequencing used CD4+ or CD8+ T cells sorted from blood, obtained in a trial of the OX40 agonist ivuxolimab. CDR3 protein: CASSLTSSAGETQYF. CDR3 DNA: TGTGCCAGCAGCTTAACCTCTAGCGCGGGGGAGACCCAGTACTTC.